These 13 T cell receptor beta chains originate from one sample sequenced in a study of patients with pleural tuberculosis. Each CDR3 protein is one row after TCRdb ran MiXCR on the reads. The data contain 45,000 to 60,000 distinct CDR3 sequences, about 6.8% of them singletons. The receptors were sampled from a human donor with pleural tuberculosis.

This clonotype has at least ten counts. This chain joins TRBV2 and TRBJ1-3; TRBD1 might be the D (5 bases). Germline V lookup: CDR1 SNHLY, CDR2 FYNNEI. V was cut by 5 bases and J by 0 bases, with 11 bases left in between. This CDR3 is 15 amino acids long. CDR3 DNA: TGTGCCAGCAGTTCCACAGGACTCTCTGGAAACACCATATATTTT. Its protein is CASSSTGLSGNTIYF. Drawing the rest from reference TRBV2 and TRBJ1-3, the complete variable domain is EPEVTQTPSHQVTQMGQEVILRCVPISNHLYFYWYRQILGQKVEFLVSFYNNEISEKSEIFDDQFSVERPDGSNFTLKIRSTKLEDSAMYFCASSSTGLSGNTIYFGEGSWLTVV.

This clonotype came up many times. V gene TRBV11-2 combines with J gene TRBJ2-5, with D possibly called TRBD1 or TRBD2 (5 bases each). Trimming removed 3 bases from V and 9 bases from J, with 14 bases in between. Looked up from germline, CDR1 is SGHAT and CDR2 is FQNNGV. The length of the CDR3 is 13 residues. The CDR3 here is CASSFQTLGAQYF. The CDR3 DNA reads as TGTGCCAGCAGCTTCCAGACCTTGGGGGCCCAGTACTTC. Full variable domain (rest looked up from reference TRBV11-2 and TRBJ2-5): EAGVAQSPRYKIIEKRQSVAFWCNPISGHATLYWYQQILGQGPKLLIQFQNNGVVDDSQLPKDRFSAERLKGVDSTLKIQPAKLEDSAVYLCASSFQTLGAQYFGPGTRLLVL.

In its sample, this clonotype was seen many times. This rearrangement joins TRBV28 to TRBJ1-5, with 7 bases aligning to TRBD1. The CDR3 consists of 14 residues. Germline lookup yields CDR1 MDHEN and CDR2 SYDVKM. V shed 7 bases and J 7 bases; nucleotides not matched to a gene: 10. The CDR3 DNA is TGTGCCAGCACCTCCGACAGGGTGATCCAGCCCCAGCATTTT. Translation: CASTSDRVIQPQHF.

This clonotype was found many times. The CDR3 protein is CASSLFTDTDTQYF. Written as DNA, the CDR3 is TGCGCCAGCAGCTTGTTTACGGACACAGATACGCAGTATTTT. This chain joins TRBV5-1 and TRBJ2-3, with D unresolved. Germline lookup yields CDR1 SGHRS and CDR2 YFSETQ. There are 14 residues in the CDR3. V dropped 1 base and J dropped 2 bases, with 8 bases sitting between them.

The sample holds many counts of this clonotype. J is TRBJ1-1 and V is TRBV15; the D is unclear. Per germline, CDR1 LNHNV and CDR2 YYDKDF (reference sequence). There are 16 residues in the CDR3. V lost 5 bases, J lost 3 bases, and 19 bases lay in between. CDR3 residues: CATSPLGSGRYTEAFF. CDR3 bases: TGTGCCACCAGCCCTCTAGGGTCTGGGCGGTACACTGAAGCTTTCTTT.

This clonotype came up many times. The gene calls are TRBV4-2 and TRBJ1-6; no clear D. The CDR3 runs to 15 residues. Germline assignment: CDR1 LGHNA and CDR2 YNFKEQ. The germline V and J ends were trimmed by 4 bases and 5 bases, with 12 bases remaining between them. The CDR3 reads CASSPGIVHNSPLHF. In DNA, the CDR3 is TGTGCCAGCAGCCCCGGAATAGTCCATAATTCACCCCTCCACTTT.

This clonotype was counted only a few times. The rearrangement uses TRBV29-1 and TRBJ2-1; D is undetermined. CDR3 length equals 12 residues. Germline-derived CDR1 and CDR2 are SQVTM and ANQGSEA. V gave up 3 bases and J gave up 6 bases, with 9 bases separating them. CDR3 DNA: TGCAGCGTTGAGCTTCTCCTCAATGAGCAGTTCTTC. This translates into CSVELLLNEQFF.

J is TRBJ2-3 and V is TRBV2; D is uncertain. This CDR3 is 13 amino acids long. Germline lookup yields CDR1 SNHLY and CDR2 FYNNEI. The V end lost 3 bases, the J end lost 2 bases, and 6 bases lay between the germline ends. The CDR3 nucleotides are TGTGCCAGCAGTGATGCGATCACAGATACGCAGTATTTT. It translates to CASSDAITDTQYF.

The sample holds many counts of this clonotype. The V call is TRBV10-2, the J call TRBJ1-6; no reliable D call. Germline V gene sequence: CDR1 WSHSY, CDR2 SAAADI. The CDR3 runs to 15 residues. Deletions cut 0 bases from V and 8 bases from J, with 11 bases between. The CDR3 reads CASSESGIGYSPLHF. In DNA form, the CDR3 reads TGCGCCAGCAGTGAGTCCGGGATCGGATATTCACCCCTCCACTTT.

Turning to this clonotype: Possible read error: a much larger clone is one base away. V gene TRBV28 combines with J gene TRBJ2-7, with a possible D match to TRBD2 (6 bases). This CDR3 has 15 residues. Germline-derived CDR1 and CDR2 are MDHEN and SYDVKM. V was cut by 1 base and J by 7 bases, with 17 bases left in between. CDR3 nucleotide sequence: TGTGCCAGCAGTTTATTGGTGGCTAGCGTGAGTGAGCAGTACTTC. It yields the protein CASSLLVASVSEQYF.

V usage is TRBV11-1 and J usage is TRBJ2-2; the D gene is possibly TRBD2 (6 bases). Trimming took off 2 bases at V and 4 bases at J, with 14 bases between the two ends. The CDR3 totals 16 residues. Germline lookup yields CDR1 SGHAT and CDR2 FQDESV (reference sequence). The CDR3 here is CASSLYLGSSTGELFF. The CDR3 DNA reads TGTGCCAGCAGCTTATACCTCGGGAGTAGCACCGGGGAGCTGTTTTTT.

This clonotype was seen ten or more times. The chain combines TRBV20-1 with TRBJ2-3, with no clear D. The CDR3 has 15 amino acids. The germline V gene encodes CDR1 DFQATT and CDR2 SNEGSKA (reference sequence). V was clipped by 2 bases and J by 6 bases, with 18 bases between them. As DNA, the CDR3 is TGCAGTGCTAGATCCTCAACCCAGGATGTGGATACGCAGTATTTT. Translating gives CSARSSTQDVDTQYF.

The sample holds many counts of this clonotype. The gene calls are TRBV20-1 and TRBJ2-7; no clear D. V lost 5 bases and J 1 base, leaving 12 bases between the germline ends. The CDR3 contains 13 residues. The germline gives CDR1 DFQATT, CDR2 SNEGSKA (reference sequence). The CDR3 is CSAEDGASYEQYV. CDR3 DNA sequence: TGCAGTGCTGAGGACGGAGCGTCCTACGAGCAGTACGTC.